One and the same sample provided the 2 T cell receptor beta chains below, sequenced in a study of shared clonotypes between healthy human individuals. Method: immunoSEQ multiplex PCR; TCRdb's copy keeps in-frame clones and lacks some. The sample lists about 2.2 million clones; around 93% were seen once. As defined, naive CD8 cells were CD45RO-negative and positively selected for CCR7, with terminally differentiated effector memory CD45RA+ cells excluded. Sequencing was done on a sample of naive CD8+ T cells from PBMCs. The receptors were sampled from a man between 18 and 29 years old in good health. Some clones in this sample may be carry-over from other donors' samples.

V gene TRBV27 combines with J gene TRBJ1-5; 10 nucleotides line up with TRBD1. Germline lookup yields CDR1 MNHEY and CDR2 SMNVEV (reference sequence). This CDR3 spans 19 amino acids. Unmatched junction bases numbered 13, after V lost 2 bases and J lost 3 bases. This CDR3 is CASSLNPPPTGGPNQPQHF. The CDR3 DNA sequence: TGTGCCAGCAGTTTAAACCCCCCCCCGACAGGGGGCCCCAATCAGCCCCAGCATTTT.

This clone was recorded once. Germline is not matched at one junction end, which may reflect a read error. The rearrangement joins TRBV7-9 to TRBJ1-1; TRBD1 matches 8 bases. CDR1 and CDR2 from the germline V gene are SEHNR and FQNEAQ (reference sequence). CDR3 size: 15 residues. The CDR3 region is CASTLIQGARTEAFF. CDR3 sequence (DNA): TGTGCCAGCACCTTAATCCAGGGGGCACGTACTGAAGCTTTCTTT.